These 10 T cell receptor beta chains originate from one sample sequenced in a study of cytomegalovirus exposure and HLA in healthy donors. The PCR had 60 Vbeta and 13 Jbeta primers. Assay: immunoSEQ multiplex PCR; the TCRdb copy retains only in-frame clones and omits some. Of 150,000 to 170,000 clones listed, less than 80% were seen once; the top ten hold roughly 2%. Sequencing was carried out using PBMCs. These receptors originate from a young man in good health and CMV-seronegative.

The rearrangement joins TRBV23-1 to TRBJ1-2; 9 nucleotides align to TRBD1. TRBV23-1 is known as an ORF, though its function is uncertain. V lost 4 bases to trimming and J lost 13 bases; unmatched junction nucleotides: 10. The CDR3 runs 13 residues. The CDR3 bases are TGCGCCAGCAGTCCTTACCGGGACAGGGTTTTCACCTTC. Its translation: CASSPYRDRVFTF.

The chain has TRBV30 and TRBJ1-1, with TRBD1 matching over 8 bases. The trim removed 1 base at V and 7 bases at J, leaving 11 bases unmatched. The CDR3 length is 15 residues. Germline V gene sequence: CDR1 GTSNPN, CDR2 SVGIG (reference sequence). In nucleotides, the CDR3 is TGTGCCTGGAGTGCCCAGGACAGGGTGCAAAGTGAAGCTTTCTTT. Encoded protein: CAWSAQDRVQSEAFF.

A word on this clone: The junction departs from the called germline gene at one end, perhaps through a read error. V usage is TRBV9 and J usage is TRBJ1-3; 8 bases fit TRBD1. CDR1 is SGDLS and CDR2 is YYNGEE in the germline V gene. This CDR3 spans 15 amino acids. CDR3 nucleotide sequence: TGTGTCAGCAGCGTAGACAGGACAGGGGGAAACACCATATATTTT. This codes for CVSSVDRTGGNTIYF.

The chain recombines TRBV6-1 with TRBJ1-2; D gene ambiguous. Per the germline V gene, CDR1 is MNHNS and CDR2 is SASEGT. The CDR3 is made up of 13 amino acids. V dropped 2 bases and J dropped 7 bases, with 11 bases sitting between them. The CDR3, as DNA: TGTGCCAGCAGTGAACAATCGTCAGGTGGCTACACCTTC. This sequence encodes CASSEQSSGGYTF.

The chain has TRBV6-1 and TRBJ1-1; 7 nucleotides agree with TRBD1. Germline trimming cut 2 bases from V and 8 bases from J; bases unmatched to any gene: 5. The CDR3 sequence is 13 residues long. In germline, CDR1 is MNHNS, CDR2 SASEGT. The CDR3 reads CASSEWQGGEAFF. DNA for the CDR3: TGTGCCAGCAGTGAATGGCAGGGGGGAGAAGCTTTCTTT.

The chain recombines TRBV6-1 with TRBJ1-1; D unresolved. The V gene's germline CDR1 is MNHNS and CDR2 SASEGT. Trimming took off 5 bases at V and 5 bases at J, with 12 bases between the two ends. This CDR3 region has 13 residues. The CDR3 DNA is TGTGCCAGCAGTTCGGGCCCGGGGACTGAAGCTTTCTTT. This gives the protein CASSSGPGTEAFF.

The rearrangement joins TRBV13 to TRBJ2-5; D perhaps matches TRBD1 (6 bases). CDR3 length: 14 amino acids. Per the germline V gene, CDR1 is PRHDT and CDR2 is FYEKMQ (reference sequence). V lost 5 bases and J lost 4, with 14 bases in between. DNA of the CDR3: TGTGCCAGCAGCCTGGGACAAGGTCGAGAGACCCAGTACTTC. Amino acids: CASSLGQGRETQYF.

This chain joins TRBV7-9 and TRBJ1-1, with D possibly matching TRBD1 (6 bases). V lost 5 bases and J 3 bases, leaving 10 bases between the germline ends. Germline V CDR1 and CDR2: SEHNR, FQNEAQ (reference sequence). This CDR3 contains 13 residues. The CDR3 DNA sequence: TGTGCCAGCAGCCCGGGACAACACACTGAAGCTTTCTTT. Translating it yields CASSPGQHTEAFF.

The rearrangement joins TRBV5-1 to TRBJ1-1; D not resolved. The CDR3 has 15 residues. V gave up 2 bases and J gave up 1 base, with 12 bases separating them. From germline, CDR1 is SGHRS and CDR2 YFSETQ. The CDR3 nucleotides are TGCGCCAGCAGCTTCGGCAGGCTGCCGAACACTGAAGCTTTCTTT. Protein sequence: CASSFGRLPNTEAFF.

The chain uses TRBV7-2 and TRBJ2-7; D may be TRBD2 (6 bases). The germline CDR1 and CDR2 sequences are SGHTA and FQGNSA. Trimming removed 5 bases from V and 4 bases from J, with 24 bases in between. The CDR3 contains 17 residues. The CDR3 spells CASSPLAGTGAWYEQYF. In DNA, the CDR3 is TGTGCCAGCAGCCCACTAGCCGGGACTGGGGCGTGGTACGAGCAGTACTTC.